This T cell receptor (beta chain) was sequenced during a study of blood T cell repertoires in COVID-19. In the source study's methods: Reference gene primer amplification gave estimated nucleated cell counts. Using immunoSEQ multiplex PCR, the repertoire was profiled, and TCRdb retains in-frame clones only, with some absent. From that table come the V and J calls and clone size; the DNA was used to work out D and trimming. The sample contains over 250,000 clones, around 89% of which appear only once. Participants were aged 18 to 89 years from more than 20 US areas. Two negative PCRs, clearance, or symptom resolution characterized the recovered Cohort 3 donors. This clone was seen just once. The sequenced sample consisted of PBMCs or T cells enriched from blood (not recorded which). This TCR came from a woman between 45 and 60 years old who had recovered from COVID-19.

CDR3 loop: CASSETGLELRYRNEQFF. DNA of the CDR3: TGTGCCAGCAGTGAGACGGGACTAGAATTACGTTATCGCAATGAGCAGTTCTTC. The chain employs TRBV2 and TRBJ2-1; 8 bases match TRBD2. The V segment lost 3 bases and the J segment 6 bases; nucleotides outside the gene matches: 16. Germline V lookup: CDR1 SNHLY, CDR2 FYNNEI. The CDR3 extends over 18 amino acids.